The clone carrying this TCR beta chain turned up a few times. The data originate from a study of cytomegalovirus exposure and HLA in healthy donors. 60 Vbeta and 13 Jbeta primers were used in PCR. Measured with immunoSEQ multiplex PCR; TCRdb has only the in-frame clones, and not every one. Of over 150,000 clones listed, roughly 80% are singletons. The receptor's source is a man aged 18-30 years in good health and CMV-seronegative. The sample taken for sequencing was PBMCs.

The CDR3 sequence: CASSSSGNYGYTF. The CDR3 nucleotides read TGTGCCAGCAGTTCCTCAGGGAACTATGGCTACACCTTC. The chain links TRBV27 to TRBJ1-2; the D gene is possibly TRBD1 (5 bases). The CDR3 contains 13 residues. CDR1 is MNHEY, CDR2 SMNVEV, per germline (reference sequence). Trimming removed 4 bases at V and 2 bases at J, with 8 bases between.